The clone carrying this TCR beta chain was seen ten or more times. TCRdb reprocessed the 5' RACE reads via MiXCR and lists one record per CDR3 protein. The sample records a few hundred thousand distinct CDR3 sequences, about 3.5% being singletons. This sample is drawn from a study of T cells after yellow fever vaccination. CDR3 length: 11 amino acids. V lost 2 bases to trimming and J lost 8 bases, with 6 bases between them. Germline assignment: CDR1 MNHNY and CDR2 SVGAGI (reference sequence). The sequences come from PBMCs, collected on the day of the yellow fever booster vaccination. The sequence came from a man between 18 and 29 years old who received the YFV17D yellow fever vaccine. The rearrangement joins TRBV6-6 to TRBJ1-2, with TRBD1 as a possible D gene (5 bases). This chain's CDR3 is CASSYGDGYTF. DNA of the CDR3: TGTGCCAGCAGTTACGGGGACGGCTACACCTTC.